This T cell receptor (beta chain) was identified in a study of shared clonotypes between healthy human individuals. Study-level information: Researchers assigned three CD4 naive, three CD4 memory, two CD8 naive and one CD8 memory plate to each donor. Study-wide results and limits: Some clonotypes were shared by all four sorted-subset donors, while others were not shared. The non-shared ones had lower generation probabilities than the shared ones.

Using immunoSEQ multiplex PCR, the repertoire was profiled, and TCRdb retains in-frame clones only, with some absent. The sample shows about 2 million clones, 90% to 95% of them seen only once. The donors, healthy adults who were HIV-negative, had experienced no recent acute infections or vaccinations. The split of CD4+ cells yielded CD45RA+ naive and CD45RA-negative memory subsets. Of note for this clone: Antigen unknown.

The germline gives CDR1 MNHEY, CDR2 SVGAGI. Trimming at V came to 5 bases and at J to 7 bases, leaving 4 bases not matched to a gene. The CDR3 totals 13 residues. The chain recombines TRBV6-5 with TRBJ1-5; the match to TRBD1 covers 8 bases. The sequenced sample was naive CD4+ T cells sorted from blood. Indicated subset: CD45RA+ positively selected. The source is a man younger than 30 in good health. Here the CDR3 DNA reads TGTGCCAGCAGTGGGGACAGGCTCCAGCCCCAGCATTTT. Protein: CASSGDRLQPQHF.